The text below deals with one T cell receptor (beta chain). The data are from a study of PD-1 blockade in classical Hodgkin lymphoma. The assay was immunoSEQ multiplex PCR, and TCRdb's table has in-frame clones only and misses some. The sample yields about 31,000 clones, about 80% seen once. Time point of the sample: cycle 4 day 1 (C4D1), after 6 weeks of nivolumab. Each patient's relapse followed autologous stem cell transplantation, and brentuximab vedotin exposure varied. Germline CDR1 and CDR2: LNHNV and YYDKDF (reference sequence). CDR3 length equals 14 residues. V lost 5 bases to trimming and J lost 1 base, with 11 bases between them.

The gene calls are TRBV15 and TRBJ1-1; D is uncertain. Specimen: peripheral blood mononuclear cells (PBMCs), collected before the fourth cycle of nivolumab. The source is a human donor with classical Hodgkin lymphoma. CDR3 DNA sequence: TGTGCCACCAGCCACGAGGTCCCGAACACTGAAGCTTTCTTT. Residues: CATSHEVPNTEAFF.